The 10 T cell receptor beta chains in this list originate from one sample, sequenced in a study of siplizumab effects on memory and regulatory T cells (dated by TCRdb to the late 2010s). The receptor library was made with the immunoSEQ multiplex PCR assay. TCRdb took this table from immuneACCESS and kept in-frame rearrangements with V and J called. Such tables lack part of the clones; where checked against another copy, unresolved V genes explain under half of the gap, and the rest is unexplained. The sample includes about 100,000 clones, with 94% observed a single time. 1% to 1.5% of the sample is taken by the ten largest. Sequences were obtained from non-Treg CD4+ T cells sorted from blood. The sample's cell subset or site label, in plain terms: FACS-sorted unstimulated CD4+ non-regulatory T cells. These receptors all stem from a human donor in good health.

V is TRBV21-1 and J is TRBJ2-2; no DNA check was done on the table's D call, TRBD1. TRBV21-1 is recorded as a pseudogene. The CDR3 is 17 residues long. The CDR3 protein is CASSNPPGKGYTGELFF. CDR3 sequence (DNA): TGTGCCAGCAGCAACCCCCCAGGGAAGGGGTACACCGGGGAGCTGTTTTTT.

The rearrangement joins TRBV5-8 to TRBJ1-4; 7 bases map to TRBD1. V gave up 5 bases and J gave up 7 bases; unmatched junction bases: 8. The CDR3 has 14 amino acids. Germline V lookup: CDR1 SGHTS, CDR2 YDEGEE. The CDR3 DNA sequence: TGTGCCAGCAGATCAACAGGGGATCCTGAAAAACTGTTTTTT. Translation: CASRSTGDPEKLFF.

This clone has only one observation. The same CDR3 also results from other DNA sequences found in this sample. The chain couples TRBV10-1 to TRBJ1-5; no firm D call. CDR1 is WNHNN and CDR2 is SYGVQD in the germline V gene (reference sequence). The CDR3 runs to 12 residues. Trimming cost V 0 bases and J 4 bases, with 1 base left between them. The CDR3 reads CASSESNQPQHF. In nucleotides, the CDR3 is TGCGCCAGCAGTGAGTCGAATCAGCCCCAGCATTTT.

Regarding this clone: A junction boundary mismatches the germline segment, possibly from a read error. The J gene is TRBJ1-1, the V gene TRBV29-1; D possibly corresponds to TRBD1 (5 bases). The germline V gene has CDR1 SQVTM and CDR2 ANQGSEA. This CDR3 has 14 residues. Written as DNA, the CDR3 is TGCAGCGTTCAAGAGAATACAGGCGGCACTGAAGCTTTCTTT. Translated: CSVQENTGGTEAFF.

This CDR3 is CASSLDRQGAEAFF. DNA of the CDR3: TGTGCCAGCAGCCTAGACCGACAGGGGGCTGAAGCTTTCTTT. The chain couples TRBV14 to TRBJ1-1; 9 positions agree with TRBD1. CDR1 and CDR2 (germline): SGHDN, FVKESK. This CDR3 region has 14 residues. Losses at the gene ends were 4 bases for V and 6 bases for J; bases not matched to a gene: 6. The whole variable domain, remainder taken from reference TRBV14 and TRBJ1-1, is EAGVTQFPSHSVIEKGQTVTLRCDPISGHDNLYWYRRVMGKEIKFLLHFVKESKQDESGMPNNRFLAERTGGTYSTLKVQPAELEDSGVYFCASSLDRQGAEAFFGQGTRLTVV.

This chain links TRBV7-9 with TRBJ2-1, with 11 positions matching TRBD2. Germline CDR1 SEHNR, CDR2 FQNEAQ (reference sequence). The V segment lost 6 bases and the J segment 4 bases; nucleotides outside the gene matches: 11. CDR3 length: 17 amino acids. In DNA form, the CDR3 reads TGTGCCAGCAGATTGACCCCGGGACTAGCGGAGTACAATGAGCAGTTCTTC. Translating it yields CASRLTPGLAEYNEQFF.

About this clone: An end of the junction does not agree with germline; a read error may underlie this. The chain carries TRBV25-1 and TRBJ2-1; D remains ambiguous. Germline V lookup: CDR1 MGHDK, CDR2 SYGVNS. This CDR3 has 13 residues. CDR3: CASSPSGWDKYLF. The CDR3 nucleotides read TGTGCCAGCAGTCCCTCAGGTTGGGATAAGTACCTCTTC. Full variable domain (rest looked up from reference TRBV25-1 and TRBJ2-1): EADIYQTPRYLVIGTGKKITLECSQTMGHDKMYWYQQDPGMELHLIHYSYGVNSTEKGDLSSESTVSRIRTEHFPLTLESARPSHTSQYLCASSPSGWDKYLFGPGTRLTVL.

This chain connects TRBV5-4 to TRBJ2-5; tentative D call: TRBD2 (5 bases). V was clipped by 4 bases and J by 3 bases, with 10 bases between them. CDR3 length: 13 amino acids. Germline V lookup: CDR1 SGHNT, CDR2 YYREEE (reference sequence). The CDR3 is CASSGGLEETQYF. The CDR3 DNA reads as TGTGCCAGCAGCGGAGGTCTAGAAGAGACCCAGTACTTC.

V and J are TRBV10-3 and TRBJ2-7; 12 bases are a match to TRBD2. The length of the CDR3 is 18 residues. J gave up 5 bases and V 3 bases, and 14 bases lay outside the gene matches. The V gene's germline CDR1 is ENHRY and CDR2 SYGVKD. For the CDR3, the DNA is TGTGCCATCAGTGACTATGGGCTAGCGGGAGGGCCTAGCCACGAGCAGTACTTC. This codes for CAISDYGLAGGPSHEQYF.

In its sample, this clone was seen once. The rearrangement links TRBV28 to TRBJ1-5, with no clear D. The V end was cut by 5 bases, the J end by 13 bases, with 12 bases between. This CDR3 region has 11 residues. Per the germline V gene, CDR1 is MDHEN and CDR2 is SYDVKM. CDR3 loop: CASSKRSRQHF. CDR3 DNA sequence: TGTGCCAGCAGTAAACGGTCACGTCAGCATTTT.